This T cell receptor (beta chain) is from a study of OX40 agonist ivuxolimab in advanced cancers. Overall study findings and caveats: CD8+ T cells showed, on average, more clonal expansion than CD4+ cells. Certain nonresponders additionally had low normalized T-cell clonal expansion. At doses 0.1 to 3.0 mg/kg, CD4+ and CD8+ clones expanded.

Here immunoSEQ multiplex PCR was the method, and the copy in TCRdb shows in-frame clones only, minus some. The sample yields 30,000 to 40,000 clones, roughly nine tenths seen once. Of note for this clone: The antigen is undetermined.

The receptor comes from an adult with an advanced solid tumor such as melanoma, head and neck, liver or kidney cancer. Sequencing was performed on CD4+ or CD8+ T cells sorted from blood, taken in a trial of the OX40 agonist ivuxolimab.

The chain's CDR3 is CASGLPRTVNTEAFF. The CDR3 DNA follows: TGTGCTAGTGGTTTGCCACGGACGGTTAACACTGAAGCTTTCTTT. The chain uses TRBV12-5 and TRBJ1-1, with D unresolved. Trimming pared 2 bases from V and 2 bases from J, leaving 12 bases between. Per germline, CDR1 LGHNT and CDR2 FRNRAP. There are 15 residues in the CDR3.